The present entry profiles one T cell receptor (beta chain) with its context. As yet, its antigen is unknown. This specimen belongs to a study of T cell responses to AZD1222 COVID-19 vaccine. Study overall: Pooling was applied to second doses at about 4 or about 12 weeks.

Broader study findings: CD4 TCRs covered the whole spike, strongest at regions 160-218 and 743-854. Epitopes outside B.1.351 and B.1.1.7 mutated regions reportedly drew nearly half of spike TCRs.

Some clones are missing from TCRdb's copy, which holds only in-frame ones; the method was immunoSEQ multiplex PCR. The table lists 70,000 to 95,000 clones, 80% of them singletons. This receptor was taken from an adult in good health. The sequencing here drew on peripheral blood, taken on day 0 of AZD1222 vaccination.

The CDR3 DNA follows: TGTGCCAGCAGCCTCGACAGGAACACTGAAGCTTTCTTT. Its translation: CASSLDRNTEAFF. The chain uses TRBV14 and TRBJ1-1, with D possibly matching TRBD1 (5 bases). V shed 4 bases and J shed 1 base, with 7 bases lying between them. There are 13 residues in the CDR3. The germline V gene has CDR1 SGHDN and CDR2 FVKESK.